One sample yielded the 9 T cell receptor beta chains listed below, sequenced in a study of shared clonotypes between healthy human individuals. Clones were read by immunoSEQ multiplex PCR, and TCRdb kept only the in-frame ones, dropping some. Of just over 2,000,000 clones in the sample, over 85% were seen once. The naive CD8 fraction comprised CD45RO-negative cells positively selected for CCR7 and excluded terminally differentiated effector memory CD45RA+ cells. Sequencing was carried out using naive CD8+ T cells sorted from blood. The receptors were sampled from a man between 18 and 29 years old in good health.

Only one count was recorded for this clone. The chain has TRBV30 and TRBJ2-7; D possibly corresponds to TRBD2 (6 bases). Germline CDR1 GTSNPN, CDR2 SVGIG (reference sequence). CDR3 length: 15 residues. The V end lost 1 base, the J end lost 0 bases, and 13 bases lay between the germline ends. In DNA, the CDR3 is TGTGCCTGGAGTGCATTACGGGGGAGCTCCTACGAGCAGTACTTC. Translation: CAWSALRGSSYEQYF.

The chain couples TRBV5-4 to TRBJ2-5; perhaps D is TRBD1 or TRBD2 (5 bases each). From germline, CDR1 is SGHNT and CDR2 YYREEE (reference sequence). The CDR3 contains 14 residues. The V gene lost 3 bases and the J gene lost 4 bases, with 13 bases spanning the gap. The CDR3 bases are TGTGCCAGCAGCTCGCCTCGGGGCGGAGAGACCCAGTACTTC. Translation: CASSSPRGGETQYF.

V is TRBV28 and J is TRBJ2-5; 7 positions match TRBD2. Germline loops: CDR1 MDHEN, CDR2 SYDVKM. Trimming cost V 6 bases and J 10 bases; bases outside gene matches: 14. The length of the CDR3 is 14 residues. CDR3 nucleotides: TGTGCCAGCAGCGGGGGGACCTATCAGTCGGTCCAGTACTTC. Translated, it gives CASSGGTYQSVQYF. Full variable domain (rest looked up from reference TRBV28 and TRBJ2-5): DVKVTQSSRYLVKRTGEKVFLECVQDMDHENMFWYRQDPGLGLRLIYFSYDVKMKEKGDIPEGYSVSREKKERFSLILESASTNQTSMYLCASSGGTYQSVQYFGPGTRLLVL.

CDR3 DNA: TGTGCCAGCGGAAGGCCCCGTGCGACTGAAGCTTTCTTT. Its protein product is CASGRPRATEAFF. The chain joins TRBV6-6 to TRBJ1-1; D is ambiguous. The CDR3 sequence is 13 residues long. Looked up from germline, CDR1 is MNHNY and CDR2 is SVGAGI (reference sequence). The ends were cut back, 8 bases at V and 5 bases at J, with 15 bases in the middle.

This clone was counted once. The chain combines TRBV19 with TRBJ2-7; D remains unclear. V was cut by 3 bases and J by 0 bases, with 15 bases left in between. The CDR3 totals 16 residues. Per the germline V gene, CDR1 is LNHDA and CDR2 is SQIVND (reference sequence). The CDR3 reads CASSIDSGRYSYEQYF. CDR3 DNA: TGTGCCAGTAGTATCGATTCTGGGCGGTACTCCTACGAGCAGTACTTC.

The rearrangement joins TRBV29-1 to TRBJ1-1; no firm D call. V lost 4 bases and J lost 0, with 18 bases in between. CDR3 length: 16 amino acids. The germline V gene encodes CDR1 SQVTM and CDR2 ANQGSEA. Here the CDR3 DNA reads TGCAGCGTTGCAAACCTCTTGGAAGGCATGAACACTGAAGCTTTCTTT. Encoded protein: CSVANLLEGMNTEAFF.

Here the CDR3 DNA reads TGTGCCAGCAGTTTAGGTGGCCCGACCCTGGAAAAACTGTTTTTT. This encodes CASSLGGPTLEKLFF. The chain combines TRBV27 with TRBJ1-4; D unresolved. Trimming shortened V by 2 bases and J by 8 bases, and 15 bases separated the two germline ends. The CDR3 is 15 amino acids. Germline CDR1 and CDR2: MNHEY and SMNVEV (reference sequence).

The V call is TRBV7-9, the J call TRBJ1-3; 7 bases align to TRBD1. Germline CDR1 SEHNR, CDR2 FQNEAQ (reference sequence). The V and J ends lost 5 bases and 0 bases, in that order; junction bases with no gene match: 10. This CDR3 has 17 amino acids. The CDR3 loop reads CASSLPAGDSSGNTIYF. The CDR3 nucleotides are TGTGCCAGCAGCCTACCCGCCGGGGACAGCTCTGGAAACACCATATATTTT. Complete variable domain (other parts from reference TRBV7-9 and TRBJ1-3): DTGVSQNPRHKITKRGQNVTFRCDPISEHNRLYWYRQTLGQGPEFLTYFQNEAQLEKSRLLSDRFSAERPKGSFSTLEIQRTEQGDSAMYLCASSLPAGDSSGNTIYFGEGSWLTVV.

The chain joins TRBV27 to TRBJ2-5; TRBD1 is a possible D gene (6 bases). Trimming removed 1 base at V and 4 bases at J, with 10 bases between. Germline CDR1 MNHEY, CDR2 SMNVEV (reference sequence). This CDR3 region has 14 residues. The CDR3 nucleotides read TGTGCCAGCAGTTTATATCAGGGGAGAGAGACCCAGTACTTC. Residues: CASSLYQGRETQYF.